This TCR beta chain was obtained from a study of cytomegalovirus exposure and HLA in healthy donors (TCRdb year 2017). For the wider study: An earlier analysis of more than 550 of the donors reported approximately 260 Gb of sequence data and 90 million to 120 million unique TCR beta sequences obtained from approximately 180 million T cells. Donor age, sex, ethnicity and CMV serostatus were collected together with the repertoire data. HLA typing included class I and class II loci at four-digit resolution. Across around 400 genotyped donors of the cohort, an average of about 240,000 unique TCR beta nucleotide sequences per donor were sequenced, and 15% to 20% of those sequences were non-productive. Rather than using new phenotypic data, the later analysis identified candidate immune exposures from TCR beta sequences and from how often those sequences occurred across donors. The study aimed to test whether signatures of past pathogen exposure could be identified by cataloging public T cell receptors. Genome-wide SNP genotypes for about 65% of the roughly 670 donors were used in a later genetic analysis, which treated that subset as a discovery cohort. Besides the first cohort of hundreds of subjects, a separate validation cohort made up of over a hundred different subjects was used. The number of typed donors differed by locus: roughly 629-640 for A, B, C, DRB1 and DQB1; 500 to 550 for DQA1; around 580 for DPA1; and about 450 for DPB1. The study profiled the T cell repertoires of hundreds of subjects by immunosequencing and related them to cytomegalovirus serostatus. In an earlier analysis of around 540 of the donors, high-throughput TCR beta sequencing was used to judge whether each TCR beta V gene segment behaved as functional or pseudogenic. Of the roughly 400 genotyped donors, over 65% fell in the genetic ancestry cluster associated with self-reported Caucasian donors. In a later analysis, previously published TCR beta repertoires from 670 or so donors were re-analyzed and high-resolution HLA genotyping was added so that TCR occurrence patterns could be studied. An early release covering just under 650 HLA-typed donors comprised approximately 300 gigabases of sequencing data and around 86 million unique TCR sequences. High-throughput TCR immunosequencing, statistical association of individual TCRs with disease status, and machine learning were combined to predict cytomegalovirus infection status. All discovery cohort repertoires had been generated on a single sequencing platform. Several DR-DQ haplotypes were handled as single units for association and clustering, since linkage in the cohort was strong.

The library was prepared using the immunoSEQ multiplex PCR assay. For the multiplex PCR, a mixture combining 60 forward primers for TCR Vbeta segments and 13 reverse primers for TCR Jbeta segments was used. A multiplex PCR assay on genomic DNA amplified the CDR3 region of rearranged TCR beta genes. Amplified TCR beta libraries were sequenced as 87-base-pair reads on the Illumina HiSeq System. Under the source paper's analysis protocol: In a later analysis, some 80 million unique TCR beta chains were counted across the approximately 640 repertoires, and roughly 10 million of these chains were shared by at least two donors. To remove PCR and sequencing errors, raw reads were error-corrected and collapsed into unique sequences using a nearest-neighbor algorithm that merged closely related sequences. CDR3 sequences were aligned to IMGT reference sequences to assign V, D and J gene segments. For a sequence to be retained, a match of at least six nucleotides was required to both a V gene segment and a J gene segment. A rearrangement counted as productive if the CDR3 had no stop codons and remained in frame with V and J, and every other rearrangement counted as non-productive. Following IMGT convention, CDR3 was defined as the stretch from the second conserved V-encoded cysteine to the conserved J-encoded phenylalanine. The earlier analysis of about 560 of the donors excluded any sequence lacking an unambiguous match to a single V gene segment. An earlier analysis of several hundred of the donors called V segments functional above 56.7% productive rearrangements and segregating when the between-donor standard deviation exceeded 5%. A statistical classification framework was developed to diagnose cytomegalovirus status using the catalog of TCR beta chain sequences. A later analysis assigned V and J genes by comparing TCR nucleotide sequences with IMGT/GENE-DB human TR gene sequences. The TCRdist pipeline was used in a later analysis to assign CDR3 sequences and most-parsimonious VDJ recombination scenarios. A later analysis defined each TCR beta chain by its CDR3 amino acid sequence plus V-gene family, and excluded reads lacking a unique V-gene family. To address suspected cross-contamination and a sequencing artifact, a later analysis removed several hundred highly shared, low-generation-probability nucleotide sequences. In a later analysis, a clonal expansion index for each public chain was calculated from normalized within-repertoire ranks of inferred template counts. In a later analysis, generation probabilities were computed with a VDJ recombination model fitted to out-of-frame rearrangements, and the resulting probabilities were checked against IGoR. In a later analysis, hypergeometric tests were used to score TCR-TCR, TCR-HLA and TCR-CMV co-occurrence, with a repertoire-size bias correction applied to TCR pairs. A later analysis estimated false discovery rates by permuting HLA or CMV assignments 20 times. In a later analysis, co-occurring TCRs were grouped using DBSCAN, with TCRdist sequence similarity added in when clustering inside HLA-allele-positive subsets. Repertoires with fewer than 30,000 or more than 120,000 public chains, plus five repertoires with anomalous nucleotide sharing, were excluded from co-occurrence clustering. The source is immuneACCESS, and TCRdb retained only in-frame sequences with V and J called. Part of the clones is not carried over; for the studies checked, unresolved V genes explain less than half of this, and the remainder is unexplained. For V, J and clone size, that table is used; D and trimming come from the DNA. This sample lists about 130,000 clones; around 83% were detected once. Of the sample, around 1.2% falls within the top ten clones.

The cohort was made up of 650 to 700 healthy bone marrow donors. At the time of sampling, every cohort member was nominally healthy, though immune exposures that went unrecorded were likely present. The donor was CMV seronegative and belonged to the group of approximately 320 seronegative cohort members. Each donor provided a peripheral blood sample, and peripheral blood mononuclear cells were used for TCR beta sequencing. The Qiagen DNeasy Blood Extraction Kit was used to extract genomic DNA from the blood cell samples. Based on the germline V gene (reference sequence), the CDR1 and CDR2 sequences are SGHNT and YYREEE. Counted from cysteine to phenylalanine, this CDR3 has 14 amino acids. The read is trimmed to its CDR3 DNA, 42 bases read in frame from base 1. Cut back by 4 bases and 5 bases, the V and J ends lie 15 bases apart. Comment on this clone: Its antigen specificity is not known. The input lacks base qualities; no much larger clone sits a single base away.

Study-wide conclusions, independent of this receptor: In a later analysis, the rate of TCR association differed among HLA loci, with DRB1 alleles having the most associated TCRs and HLA-C alleles having the fewest. A later analysis found that HLA-associated TCR beta chains were more clonally expanded and had lower generation probabilities than equally common non-associated chains. Linkage disequilibrium might explain the correlated functional status among segregating V segments, but an unknown experimental factor could not be ruled out. Only TCR beta chains were sequenced in this cohort, and the absence of alpha or paired-chain data limited detectable features. A later genetic analysis associated a missense DCLRE1C variant with V-gene and J-gene trimming of TCR beta chains, and an independent cohort replicated the association. In both the original and validation cohorts, the classifier was reported to diagnose cytomegalovirus status with high specificity and sensitivity. Presence/absence analyses assumed roughly uniform sequencing depth across donors, an assumption that may not hold. In the study, roughly 160 TCR beta chains were listed as associated with cytomegalovirus. Because some donors lacked HLA typing at each locus, the association tests relied only on the typed subset. Broadly in line with IMGT annotations, most TCR beta V segments showed up in productive rearrangements about 87% or about 30% of the time in an earlier analysis of 450 to 600 of the donors. In a later analysis, about 16,000 TCR beta sequences were associated with specific HLA alleles at a false discovery rate of 0.05. A cluster of highly shared sequence variants was judged likely to be a technical artifact of the sequencing pipeline. Compared with the roughly 710-donor mean, donors in an Asian-associated ancestry cluster had fewer N-insertions in productive TCRs, according to a later genetic analysis. According to the authors, the approach could potentially be generalized to other disease states and immunological phenotypes. Because the 87-base-pair reads could not distinguish some IMGT-functional V segments, including TRBV6-2 and TRBV6-3, those segments were excluded. Strong co-occurrence of HLA alleles, especially DR and DQ, made assigning TCR associations to individual alleles difficult. Because counts were too low, seventeen rarely observed V segments, including chromosome 9 orphons, were left out of the earlier analysis of roughly 600 of the donors. A few of the identified cytomegalovirus-associated TCR beta chains were confirmed in vitro to be specific for cytomegalovirus antigens. Several of the top co-occurrence clusters appeared to be linked to parvovirus B19, influenza, CMV and Epstein-Barr virus, according to a later analysis. Most TCR sequences were observed very rarely across donors, whereas some public TCRs were present in many individuals. In a later analysis, most CMV-associated TCR beta chains were found to appear HLA-restricted, with HLA associations seemingly driven largely by CMV exposure. A further reported finding was that TCR beta sequences accurately predicted the HLA-A and HLA-B alleles for most subjects in the first cohort. For the cohort, immune exposure information was limited to CMV serostatus.

This TCR came from a girl aged 2-10 years in good health and CMV-seronegative. The material sequenced was PBMCs. The chain uses TRBV5-4 and TRBJ2-5; TRBD1 is possibly the D segment (6 matching bases). The CDR3 protein sequence reads: CASSPEAGEETQYF. Here is the DNA: TGTGCCAGCAGCCCCGAAGCAGGGGAGGAGACCCAGTACTTC. With all but the CDR3 taken from the reference TRBV5-4 and TRBJ2-5 genes, the full variable domain is: ETGVTQSPTHLIKTRGQQVTLRCSSQSGHNTVSWYQQALGQGPQFIFQYYREEENGRGNFPPRFSGLQFPNYSSELNVNALELDDSALYLCASSPEAGEETQYFGPGTRLLVL.